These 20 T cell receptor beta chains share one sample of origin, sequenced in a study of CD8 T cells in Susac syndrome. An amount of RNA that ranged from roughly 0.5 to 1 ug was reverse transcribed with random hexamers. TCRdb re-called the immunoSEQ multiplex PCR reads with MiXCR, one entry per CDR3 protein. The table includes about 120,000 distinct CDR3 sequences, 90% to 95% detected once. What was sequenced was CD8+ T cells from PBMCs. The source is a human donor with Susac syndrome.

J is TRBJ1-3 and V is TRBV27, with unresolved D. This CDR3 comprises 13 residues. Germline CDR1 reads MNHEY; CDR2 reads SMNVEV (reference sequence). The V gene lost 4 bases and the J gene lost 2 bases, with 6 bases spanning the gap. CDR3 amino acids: CASSWAAGNTIYF. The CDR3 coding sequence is TGTGCCAGCAGTTGGGCAGCTGGAAACACCATATATTTT.

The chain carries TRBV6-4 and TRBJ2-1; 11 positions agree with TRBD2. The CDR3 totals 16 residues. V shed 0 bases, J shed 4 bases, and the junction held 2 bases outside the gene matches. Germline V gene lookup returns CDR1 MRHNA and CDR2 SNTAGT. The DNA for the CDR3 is TGTGCCAGCAGTGACTCGGCTAGCGGGGGGTACAATGAGCAGTTCTTC. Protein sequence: CASSDSASGGYNEQFF.

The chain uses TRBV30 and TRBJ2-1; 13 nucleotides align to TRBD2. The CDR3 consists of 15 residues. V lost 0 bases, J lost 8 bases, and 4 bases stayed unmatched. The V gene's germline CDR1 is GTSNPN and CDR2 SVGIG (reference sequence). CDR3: CAWSVGLAGRYEQFF. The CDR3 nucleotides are TGTGCCTGGAGTGTGGGACTAGCGGGGAGGTATGAGCAGTTCTTC.

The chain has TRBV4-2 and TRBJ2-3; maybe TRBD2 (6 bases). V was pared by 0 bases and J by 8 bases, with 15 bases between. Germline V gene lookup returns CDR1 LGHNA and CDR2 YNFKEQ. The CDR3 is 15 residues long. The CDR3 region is CASSQDEGRTATQYF. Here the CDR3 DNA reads TGTGCCAGCAGCCAAGATGAAGGGAGGACCGCTACGCAGTATTTT.

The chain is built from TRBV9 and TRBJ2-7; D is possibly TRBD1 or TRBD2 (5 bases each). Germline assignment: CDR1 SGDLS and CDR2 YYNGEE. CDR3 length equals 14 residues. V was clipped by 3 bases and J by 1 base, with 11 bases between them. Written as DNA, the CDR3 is TGTGCCAGCAGCGAGGGACGGTCTTCCTACGAGCAGTACTTC. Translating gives CASSEGRSSYEQYF. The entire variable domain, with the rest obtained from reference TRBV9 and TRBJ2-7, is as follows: DSGVTQTPKHLITATGQRVTLRCSPRSGDLSVYWYQQSLDQGLQFLIQYYNGEERAKGNILERFSAQQFPDLHSELNLSSLELGDSALYFCASSEGRSSYEQYFGPGTRLTVT.

Written as DNA, the CDR3 is TGTGCCAGCAGCTTACTGCGGCAACAAGAGACCCAGTACTTC. It translates to CASSLLRQQETQYF. This chain connects TRBV7-9 to TRBJ2-5; D unresolved. Germline CDR1 reads SEHNR; CDR2 reads FQNEAQ (reference sequence). V was shortened by 2 bases and J by 2 bases, with 9 bases between the two germline ends. The CDR3 sequence is 14 residues long.

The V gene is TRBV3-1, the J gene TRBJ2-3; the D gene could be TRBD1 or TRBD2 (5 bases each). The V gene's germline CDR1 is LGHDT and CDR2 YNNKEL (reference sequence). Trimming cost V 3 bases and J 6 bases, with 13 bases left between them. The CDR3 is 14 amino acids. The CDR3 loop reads CASSQQGEGDTQYF. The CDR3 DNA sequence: TGTGCCAGCAGCCAGCAAGGCGAGGGGGATACGCAGTATTTT.

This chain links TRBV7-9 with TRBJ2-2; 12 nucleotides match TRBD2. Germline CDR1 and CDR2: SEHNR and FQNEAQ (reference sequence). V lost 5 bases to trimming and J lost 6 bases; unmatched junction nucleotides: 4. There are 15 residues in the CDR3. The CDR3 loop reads CASSPGLAGPGELFF. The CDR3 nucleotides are TGTGCCAGCAGCCCAGGACTAGCGGGGCCCGGGGAGCTGTTTTTT.

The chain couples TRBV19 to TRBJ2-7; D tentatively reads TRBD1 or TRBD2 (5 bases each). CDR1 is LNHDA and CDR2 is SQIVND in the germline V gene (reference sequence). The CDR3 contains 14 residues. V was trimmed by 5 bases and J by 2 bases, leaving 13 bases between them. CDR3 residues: CASSVGTEPYEQYF. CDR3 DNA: TGTGCCAGTAGTGTGGGGACGGAGCCCTACGAGCAGTACTTC.

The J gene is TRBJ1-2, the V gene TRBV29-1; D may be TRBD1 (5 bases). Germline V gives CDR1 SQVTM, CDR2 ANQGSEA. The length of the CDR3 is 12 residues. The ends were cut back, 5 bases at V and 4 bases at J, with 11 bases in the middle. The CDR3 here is CSVPQGFYGYTF. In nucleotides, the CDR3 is TGCAGCGTTCCCCAGGGCTTCTATGGCTACACCTTC.

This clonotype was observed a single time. CDR3 residues: CASSLESSGANVLTF. CDR3 bases: TGCGCCAGCAGCTTGGAGTCCTCTGGGGCCAACGTCCTGACTTTC. This chain joins TRBV5-1 and TRBJ2-6; D is ambiguous. V was clipped by 0 bases and J by 0 bases, with 4 bases between them. The germline gives CDR1 SGHRS, CDR2 YFSETQ. The CDR3 is 15 residues long. Looking up the rest from reference TRBV5-1 and TRBJ2-6 gives the full variable domain: KAGVTQTPRYLIKTRGQQVTLSCSPISGHRSVSWYQQTPGQGLQFLFEYFSETQRNKGNFPGRFSGRQFSNSRSEMNVSTLELGDSALYLCASSLESSGANVLTFGAGSRLTVL.

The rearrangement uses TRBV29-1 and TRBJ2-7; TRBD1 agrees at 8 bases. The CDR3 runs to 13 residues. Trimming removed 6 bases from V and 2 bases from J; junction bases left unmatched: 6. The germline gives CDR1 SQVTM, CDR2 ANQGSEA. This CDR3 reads CSVRGQGAYEQYF. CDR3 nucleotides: TGCAGCGTGAGAGGACAGGGAGCCTACGAGCAGTACTTC.

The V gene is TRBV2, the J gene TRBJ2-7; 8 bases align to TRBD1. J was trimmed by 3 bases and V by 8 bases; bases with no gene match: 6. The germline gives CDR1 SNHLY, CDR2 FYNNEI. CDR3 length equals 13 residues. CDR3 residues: CASEDRAVYEQYF. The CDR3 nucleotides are TGTGCCAGCGAGGACAGGGCCGTCTACGAGCAGTACTTC.

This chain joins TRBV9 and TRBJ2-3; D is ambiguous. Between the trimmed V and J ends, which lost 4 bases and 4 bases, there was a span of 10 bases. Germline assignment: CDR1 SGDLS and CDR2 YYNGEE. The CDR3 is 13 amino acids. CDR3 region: CASSFRASDTQYF. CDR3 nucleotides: TGTGCCAGCAGCTTCCGGGCCTCAGATACGCAGTATTTT.

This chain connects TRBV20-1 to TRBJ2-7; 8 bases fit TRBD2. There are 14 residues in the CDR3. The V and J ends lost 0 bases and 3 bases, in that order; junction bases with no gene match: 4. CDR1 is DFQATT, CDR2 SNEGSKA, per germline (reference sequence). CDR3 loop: CSARDPSGGYEQYF. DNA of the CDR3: TGCAGTGCTAGAGATCCCAGCGGGGGCTACGAGCAGTACTTC.

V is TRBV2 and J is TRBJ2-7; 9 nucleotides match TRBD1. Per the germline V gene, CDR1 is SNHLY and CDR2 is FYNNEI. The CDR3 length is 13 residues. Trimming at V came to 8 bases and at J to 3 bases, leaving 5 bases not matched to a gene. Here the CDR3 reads CASVRDRDYEQYF. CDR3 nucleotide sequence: TGTGCCAGCGTCCGGGACAGGGACTACGAGCAGTACTTC.

In DNA form, the CDR3 reads TGCAGCGTTGAACATTGGACAGGGGATTTCTACGAGCAGTACTTC. Translated: CSVEHWTGDFYEQYF. The J gene is TRBJ2-7, the V gene TRBV29-1; TRBD1 matches at 9 bases. Germline V gene data show CDR1 as SQVTM and CDR2 as ANQGSEA. V shed 2 bases and J 3 bases; nucleotides not matched to a gene: 8. This CDR3 has 15 amino acids.

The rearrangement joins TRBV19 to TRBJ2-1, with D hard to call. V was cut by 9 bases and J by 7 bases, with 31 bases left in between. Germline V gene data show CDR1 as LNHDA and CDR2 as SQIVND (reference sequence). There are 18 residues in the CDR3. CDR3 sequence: CASSPGQVRPRFVNEQFF. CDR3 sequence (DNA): TGTGCCAGCTCCCCCGGGCAGGTCCGTCCCCGGTTCGTGAATGAGCAGTTCTTC.

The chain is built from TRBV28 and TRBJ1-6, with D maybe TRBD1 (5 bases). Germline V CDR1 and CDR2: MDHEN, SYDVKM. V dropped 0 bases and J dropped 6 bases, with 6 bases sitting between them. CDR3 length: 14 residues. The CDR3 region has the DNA TGTGCCAGCAGTTTATGGCAGGGTAATTCACCCCTCCACTTT. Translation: CASSLWQGNSPLHF.

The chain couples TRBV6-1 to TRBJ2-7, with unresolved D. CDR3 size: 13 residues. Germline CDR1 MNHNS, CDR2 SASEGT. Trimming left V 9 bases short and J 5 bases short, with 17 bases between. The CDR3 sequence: CASTRLEWDEQYF. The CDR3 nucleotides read TGTGCCAGTACCCGGCTCGAATGGGACGAGCAGTACTTC.